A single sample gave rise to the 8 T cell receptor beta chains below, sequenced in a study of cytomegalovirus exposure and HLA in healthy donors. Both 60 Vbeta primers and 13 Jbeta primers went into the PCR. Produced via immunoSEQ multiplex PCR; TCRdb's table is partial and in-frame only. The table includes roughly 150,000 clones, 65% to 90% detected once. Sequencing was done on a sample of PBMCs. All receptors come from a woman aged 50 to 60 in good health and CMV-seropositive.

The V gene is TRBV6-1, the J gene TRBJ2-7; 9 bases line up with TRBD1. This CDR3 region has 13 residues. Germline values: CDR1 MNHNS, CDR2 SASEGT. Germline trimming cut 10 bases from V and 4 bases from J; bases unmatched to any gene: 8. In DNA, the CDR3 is TGTGCCACCTATACAGGGGGCGAGTACGAGCAGTACTTC. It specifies CATYTGGEYEQYF.

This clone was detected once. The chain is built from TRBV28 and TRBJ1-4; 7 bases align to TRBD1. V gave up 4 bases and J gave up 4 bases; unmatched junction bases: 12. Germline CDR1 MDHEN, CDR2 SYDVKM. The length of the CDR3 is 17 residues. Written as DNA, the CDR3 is TGTGCCAGCAGTTCTCTGACAGGGACGTCTCTTAATGAAAAACTGTTTTTT. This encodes CASSSLTGTSLNEKLFF. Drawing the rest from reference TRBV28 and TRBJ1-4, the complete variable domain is DVKVTQSSRYLVKRTGEKVFLECVQDMDHENMFWYRQDPGLGLRLIYFSYDVKMKEKGDIPEGYSVSREKKERFSLILESASTNQTSMYLCASSSLTGTSLNEKLFFGSGTQLSVL.

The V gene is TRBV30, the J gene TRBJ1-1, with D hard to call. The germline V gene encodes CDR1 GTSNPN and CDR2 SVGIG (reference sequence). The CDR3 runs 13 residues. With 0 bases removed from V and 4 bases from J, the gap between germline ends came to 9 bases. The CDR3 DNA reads TGTGCCTGGAGTGTACGTGAGGGCACTGAAGCTTTCTTT. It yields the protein CAWSVREGTEAFF.

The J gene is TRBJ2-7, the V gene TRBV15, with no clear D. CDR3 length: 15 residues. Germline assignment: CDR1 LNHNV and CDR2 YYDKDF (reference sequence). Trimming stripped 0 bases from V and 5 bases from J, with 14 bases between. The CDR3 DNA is TGTGCCACCAGCAGAGATCCCCGAGCGTGGGACGAGCAGTACTTC. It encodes CATSRDPRAWDEQYF.

Written as DNA, the CDR3 is TGTGCCAGCAGAGACAGCCAAAATAGCAATCAGCCCCAGCATTTT. As protein: CASRDSQNSNQPQHF. The V gene is TRBV2, the J gene TRBJ1-5; the D gene is possibly TRBD1 (5 bases). The CDR3 runs to 15 residues. V was shortened by 6 bases and J by 0 bases, with 12 bases between the two germline ends. The germline CDR1 and CDR2 sequences are SNHLY and FYNNEI.

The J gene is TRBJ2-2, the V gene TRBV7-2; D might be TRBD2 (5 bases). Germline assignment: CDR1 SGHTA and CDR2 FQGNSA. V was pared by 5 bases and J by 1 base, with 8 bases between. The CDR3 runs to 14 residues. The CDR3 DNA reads TGTGCCAGCAGCGTTACTAGGAACACCGGGGAGCTGTTTTTT. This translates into CASSVTRNTGELFF.

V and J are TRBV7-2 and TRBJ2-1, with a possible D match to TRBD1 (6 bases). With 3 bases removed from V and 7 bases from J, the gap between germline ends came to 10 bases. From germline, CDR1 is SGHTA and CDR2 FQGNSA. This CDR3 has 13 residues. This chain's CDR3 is CASSFTGKNEQFF. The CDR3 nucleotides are TGTGCCAGCAGCTTCACAGGGAAAAATGAGCAGTTCTTC.

CDR3 residues: CASSDQGTYEQYF. The CDR3 coding sequence is TGCGCCAGCAGTGACCAGGGCACCTACGAGCAGTACTTC. J is TRBJ2-7 and V is TRBV10-1, with D maybe TRBD1 (5 bases). From germline, CDR1 is WNHNN and CDR2 SYGVQD (reference sequence). CDR3 length: 13 residues. Trimming shortened V by 3 bases and J by 2 bases, and 8 bases separated the two germline ends.